One sample yielded the 22 T cell receptor beta chains listed below, sequenced in a study of post-analysis software for immune sequencing data. Study-wide points: When patients were compared with controls, roughly five TRBV segments were more frequent, TRBV5-6, TRBV5-1 and TRBV20-1 among them.

These TCRs are of unknown antigen specificity. The library was made from cDNA and included unique molecular identifiers. MiXCR was run by TCRdb on the PCR reads, yielding one entry per CDR3 protein. The table has about 770,000 distinct CDR3 sequences, around 46% seen once. The sample taken for sequencing was blood. The source of these receptors is a girl aged 5 to 17 with multiple sclerosis.

The genes are TRBV20-1 and TRBJ2-1, with 11 nucleotides matching TRBD2. Trimming removed 2 bases from V and 8 bases from J; junction bases left unmatched: 11. The CDR3 is 16 residues long. CDR1 DFQATT and CDR2 SNEGSKA come from the germline V gene (reference sequence). CDR3 residues: CSARSTRLAGIDEQFF. Written as DNA, the CDR3 is TGCAGTGCTAGATCTACCAGACTAGCGGGGATTGATGAGCAGTTCTTC.

This clonotype has only one observation. This chain uses TRBV12-3 or TRBV12-4 with TRBJ1-4; D ambiguous. Trimming left V 10 bases short and J 0 bases short, with 12 bases between. The CDR3 is 14 amino acids. The CDR3 DNA reads as TGTGCCACCACACCCGGGGCAACTAATGAAAAACTGTTTTTT. Translating gives CATTPGATNEKLFF.

This clonotype showed up just a few times. The CDR3 protein is CATSRAKRDRGVVGANVLTF. The CDR3 DNA reads as TGTGCCACCAGCAGAGCCAAACGGGACAGGGGGGTAGTTGGGGCCAACGTCCTGACTTTC. This chain links TRBV15 with TRBJ2-6; TRBD1 matches 11 bases. The germline CDR1 and CDR2 sequences are LNHNV and YYDKDF (reference sequence). The CDR3 is 20 residues long. V shed 1 base, J shed 3 bases, and the junction held 11 bases outside the gene matches.

This clonotype was found a few times. The chain links TRBV29-1 to TRBJ2-1, with TRBD2 matching over 9 bases. The trim removed 6 bases at V and 1 base at J, leaving 19 bases unmatched. Germline CDR1 reads SQVTM; CDR2 reads ANQGSEA. The CDR3 consists of 19 residues. CDR3 region: CSVEGLVAGVERSYNEQFF. CDR3 bases: TGCAGCGTCGAGGGACTGGTAGCGGGAGTCGAAAGGTCCTACAATGAGCAGTTCTTC.

V gene TRBV29-1 combines with J gene TRBJ2-5; D is tentatively TRBD1 or TRBD2 (5 bases each). V was clipped by 7 bases and J by 11 bases, with 17 bases between them. Germline values: CDR1 SQVTM, CDR2 ANQGSEA. The CDR3 runs to 11 residues. The CDR3 DNA reads as TGCAGCGGGGGACGCCTTAATGAGCAGTACTTC. Translating it yields CSGGRLNEQYF.

For this clonotype: The junction departs from the called germline gene at one end, perhaps through a read error. V gene TRBV11-2 combines with J gene TRBJ1-2, with 7 bases that match TRBD1. CDR3 length equals 13 residues. Germline V lookup: CDR1 SGHAT, CDR2 FQNNGV. The CDR3, as DNA: TGTGCCAGCAGCCCAGACAGGGTCGGGGGCTGCACCTTC. Protein sequence: CASSPDRVGGCTF.

This clonotype was observed a handful of times. The rearrangement links TRBV5-1 to TRBJ2-5; TRBD2 is a possible D gene (6 bases). Gene TRBJ2-7 matches the end of the DNA better, so the J call may be wrong. The CDR3 length is 15 residues. Germline V lookup: CDR1 SGHRS, CDR2 YFSETQ. The CDR3 coding sequence is TGCGCCAGCAGCTTCTTATCGGGGGAAGAGGCCGAGCAGTACTTC. Amino acids: CASSFLSGEEAEQYF.

The genes are TRBV28 and TRBJ2-7; a possible D gene is TRBD1 (6 bases). CDR3 length: 16 residues. Trimming shortened V by 3 bases and J by 0 bases, and 15 bases separated the two germline ends. The V gene's germline CDR1 is MDHEN and CDR2 SYDVKM. The CDR3 nucleotides read TGTGCCAGCAGTTTTCGGACAGTTAGGAGCTCCTACGAGCAGTACTTC. The encoded protein is CASSFRTVRSSYEQYF.

This clonotype was detected a few times. This chain uses TRBV20-1 with TRBJ2-1, with 10 positions matching TRBD2. The CDR3 loop spans 13 amino acids. Germline trimming cut 3 bases from V and 4 bases from J; bases unmatched to any gene: 0. Germline V lookup: CDR1 DFQATT, CDR2 SNEGSKA (reference sequence). The CDR3 nucleotides read TGCAGTGCTAGGGGACTAGCGTACAATGAGCAGTTCTTC. It codes for CSARGLAYNEQFF.

The gene calls are TRBV29-1 and TRBJ2-7, with D perhaps matching TRBD2 (6 bases). This CDR3 is 14 amino acids long. V lost 1 base to trimming and J lost 6 bases, with 16 bases between them. Germline V lookup: CDR1 SQVTM, CDR2 ANQGSEA. The CDR3 sequence is CSVEGVGLPFEQYF. The CDR3, as DNA: TGCAGCGTTGAAGGGGTCGGACTACCATTCGAGCAGTACTTC.

The chain uses TRBV29-1 and TRBJ1-2; 7 nucleotides align to TRBD1. V shed 3 bases and J 8 bases; nucleotides not matched to a gene: 6. CDR3 length: 12 amino acids. Germline CDR1 SQVTM, CDR2 ANQGSEA. The CDR3 loop is CSVEWQGVGYTF. The DNA of the CDR3 is TGCAGCGTTGAGTGGCAGGGGGTGGGCTACACCTTC.

This clonotype was picked up a small number of times. The rearrangement uses TRBV20-1 and TRBJ2-1; 9 bases are a match to TRBD2. CDR1 DFQATT and CDR2 SNEGSKA come from the germline V gene (reference sequence). The J segment lost 4 bases and the V segment lost 3 bases, leaving 1 base of the junction unmatched. This CDR3 has 13 amino acids. In DNA form, the CDR3 reads TGCAGTGCTAGCCTAGCGGGGTACAATGAGCAGTTCTTC. Translated: CSASLAGYNEQFF.

This clonotype appeared once. This chain joins TRBV7-9 and TRBJ2-1; D is perhaps TRBD2 (5 bases). The CDR3 is 13 residues long. The germline CDR1 and CDR2 sequences are SEHNR and FQNEAQ (reference sequence). Deletions cut 5 bases from V and 3 bases from J, with 8 bases between. The DNA of the CDR3 is TGTGCCAGCAGCGAGACTAACTACAATGAGCAGTTCTTC. This encodes CASSETNYNEQFF. Full variable domain (remainder filled in from reference TRBV7-9 and TRBJ2-1): DTGVSQNPRHKITKRGQNVTFRCDPISEHNRLYWYRQTLGQGPEFLTYFQNEAQLEKSRLLSDRFSAERPKGSFSTLEIQRTEQGDSAMYLCASSETNYNEQFFGPGTRLTVL.

The chain is built from TRBV5-5 and TRBJ1-2; D is undetermined. The CDR3 extends over 13 amino acids. Between the trimmed V and J ends, which lost 3 bases and 7 bases, there was a span of 13 bases. Germline CDR1 and CDR2: SGHKS and YYEKEE (reference sequence). Written as DNA, the CDR3 is TGTGCCAGCAGCTACCAGACCGTAGCTGGCTACACCTTC. As protein: CASSYQTVAGYTF.

This clonotype has more than one count but fewer than ten. V gene TRBV7-9 combines with J gene TRBJ2-4; 9 bases line up with TRBD2. The germline V gene has CDR1 SEHNR and CDR2 FQNEAQ (reference sequence). Unmatched junction bases numbered 13, after V lost 5 bases and J lost 11 bases. The CDR3 has 15 amino acids. DNA of the CDR3: TGTGCCAGCAGCCCAAGTGGCGGGACTAGCAAATTTCAGTACTTC. It translates to CASSPSGGTSKFQYF.

This clonotype came up a few times. V usage is TRBV7-8 and J usage is TRBJ2-7; no firm D call. Germline CDR1 and CDR2: SGHVS and FQNEAQ. V was cut by 5 bases and J by 5 bases, with 16 bases left in between. The CDR3 runs to 14 residues. The CDR3 protein is CASSREARADEQYF. CDR3 sequence (DNA): TGTGCCAGCAGCAGGGAAGCCCGAGCAGACGAGCAGTACTTC.

This clonotype was picked up a small number of times. The chain is built from TRBV4-1 and TRBJ2-5, with 13 bases aligning to TRBD2. J lost 4 bases, V lost 3 bases, and 20 bases had no gene match. The CDR3 extends over 21 amino acids. Germline V gives CDR1 MGHRA, CDR2 YSYEKL. CDR3 coding DNA: TGCGCCAGCAGCCACCCCAGGACTAGCGGGAGTTTAGGGGGGCCTCTAGAGACCCAGTACTTC. This codes for CASSHPRTSGSLGGPLETQYF.

The chain links TRBV6-1 to TRBJ1-5; a possible D gene is TRBD1 (5 bases). V was shortened by 1 base and J by 1 base, with 11 bases between the two germline ends. The CDR3 extends over 16 amino acids. Germline lookup yields CDR1 MNHNS and CDR2 SASEGT. CDR3 residues: CASSEVRGGSNQPQHF. The CDR3 DNA is TGTGCCAGCAGTGAAGTGAGGGGCGGGAGCAATCAGCCCCAGCATTTT.

This sequence joins TRBV5-1 and TRBJ2-6; perhaps TRBD1 as D (5 bases). V was clipped by 0 bases and J by 0 bases, with 10 bases between them. This CDR3 is 17 amino acids long. Germline V gene lookup returns CDR1 SGHRS and CDR2 YFSETQ. The CDR3 DNA sequence: TGCGCCAGCAGCTTGGGTTTCCAGGGCTCTGGGGCCAACGTCCTGACTTTC. It specifies CASSLGFQGSGANVLTF.

The chain joins TRBV7-2 to TRBJ2-7; tentatively, D is TRBD1 (5 bases). Germline CDR1 is SGHTA and CDR2 is FQGNSA. V dropped 1 base and J dropped 7 bases, with 14 bases sitting between them. The CDR3 length is 14 residues. The CDR3 is CASSLEGRVIEQYF. The CDR3 DNA reads TGTGCCAGCAGCTTAGAGGGCAGGGTGATAGAGCAGTACTTC.

The V gene is TRBV5-4, the J gene TRBJ2-3; D gene unclear. The length of the CDR3 is 12 residues. Germline CDR1 SGHNT, CDR2 YYREEE (reference sequence). V dropped 5 bases and J dropped 6 bases, with 10 bases sitting between them. The chain's CDR3 is CASSSGVDTQYF. CDR3 nucleotides: TGTGCCAGCAGTAGTGGCGTGGATACGCAGTATTTT.

The chain uses TRBV2 and TRBJ1-5, with 8 bases lining up with TRBD1. This CDR3 is built from 17 residues. Germline V CDR1 and CDR2: SNHLY, FYNNEI. With V trimmed by 6 bases and J by 0 bases, 10 bases remained unmatched. CDR3 residues: CASSLKRTGISNQPQHF. In DNA, the CDR3 is TGTGCCAGCAGCCTGAAACGGACAGGGATTAGCAATCAGCCCCAGCATTTT.